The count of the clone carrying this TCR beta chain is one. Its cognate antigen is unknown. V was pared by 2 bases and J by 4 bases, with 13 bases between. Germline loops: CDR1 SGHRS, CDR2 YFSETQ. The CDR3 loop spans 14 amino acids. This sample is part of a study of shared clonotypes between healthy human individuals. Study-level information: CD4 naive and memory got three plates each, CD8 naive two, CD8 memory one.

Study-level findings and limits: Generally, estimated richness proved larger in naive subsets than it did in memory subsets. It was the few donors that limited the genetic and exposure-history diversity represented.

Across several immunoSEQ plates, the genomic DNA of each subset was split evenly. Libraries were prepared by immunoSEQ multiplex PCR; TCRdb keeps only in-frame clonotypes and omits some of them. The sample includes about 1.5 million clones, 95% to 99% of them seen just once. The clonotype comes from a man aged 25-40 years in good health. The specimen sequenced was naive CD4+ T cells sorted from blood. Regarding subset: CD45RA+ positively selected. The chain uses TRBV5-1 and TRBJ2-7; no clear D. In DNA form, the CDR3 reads TGCGCCAGCAGCTTTATTGGGCCGGATTACGAGCAGTACTTC. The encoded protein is CASSFIGPDYEQYF.